A selection of T cell receptor beta chains follows, all from one sample in a study of early T cells in non-severe SARS-CoV-2 infection. TCRdb reprocessed the 5' RACE reads via MiXCR and lists one record per CDR3 protein. The repertoire holds more than 70,000 distinct CDR3 sequences, with about 11% as singletons. Sample: whole blood, taken at baseline. Receptors originate from an adult who was a healthcare worker with PCR-confirmed SARS-CoV-2 infection or an uninfected control (not recorded which). Each CDR3 is given with its conserved first and last residue. The D gene is left open where the match is weak. Not all rows give a size; the values are once, few, many and, for expanded clones, a class.

V	size	D	J	CDR3	DNA
TRBV13	many	-	TRBJ2-3	CASSLGRTDTQYF	TGTGCCAGCAGCTTAGGCCGCACAGATACGCAGTATTTT
TRBV12-3/TRBV12-4	many	-	TRBJ1-2	CASSSLRQGYTF	TGTGCCAGCAGTTCCCTTCGACAGGGCTACACCTTC
TRBV20-1	many	TRBD1	TRBJ1-2	CSADAVGQGAYGYTF	TGCAGTGCTGACGCCGTGGGACAGGGGGCCTATGGCTACACCTTC
TRBV29-1	few	-	TRBJ2-3	CSVDEAATDTQYF	TGCAGCGTTGACGAGGCCGCCACAGATACGCAGTATTTT
TRBV7-2	-	-	TRBJ2-7	CASSYLDRTQYF	TGTGCCAGCAGCTATCTTGACAGGACTCAGTACTTC
TRBV12-3/TRBV12-4	many	-	TRBJ1-2	CASNHAGAPFYGYTF	TGTGCCAGCAACCACGCAGGGGCACCTTTCTATGGCTACACCTTC
TRBV19	-	TRBD1	TRBJ1-2	CATRQGFNYGYTF	TGTGCCACGAGACAGGGTTTTAACTATGGCTACACCTTC
TRBV20-1	few	-	TRBJ2-1	CSAGTGQPYNEQFF	TGCAGTGCCGGGACGGGCCAGCCCTACAATGAGCAGTTCTTC
TRBV11-2	-	-	TRBJ1-1	CASSPGRTEAFF	TGTGCCAGCAGCCCCGGCCGCACTGAAGCTTTCTTT
TRBV27	few	-	TRBJ2-2	CASSLWTAAANTGELFF	TGTGCCAGCAGCCTATGGACAGCAGCCGCGAACACCGGGGAGCTGTTTTTT
TRBV20-1	many	TRBD2	TRBJ2-7	CSARASPTSVLYEQYF	TGCAGTGCTAGAGCATCCCCCACTAGCGTCCTCTACGAGCAGTACTTC
TRBV4-3	many	-	TRBJ2-2	CASSQDRGAYTGELFF	TGCGCCAGCAGCCAAGATCGCGGGGCCTACACCGGGGAGCTGTTTTTT
TRBV28	few	TRBD1	TRBJ2-7	CASSLDRVNDEQYF	TGTGCCAGCAGTTTAGACAGGGTGAACGACGAGCAGTACTTC
TRBV25-1	many	-	TRBJ1-6	CASSTGGLKLLHF	TGTGCCAGCAGCACCGGGGGCCTCAAACTCCTCCACTTT
TRBV2	many	-	TRBJ2-2	CASSDPGELFF	TGTGCCAGCAGTGACCCCGGGGAGCTGTTTTTT
TRBV4-3	few	TRBD2	TRBJ2-7	CASSQGGGPKPYEQYF	TGCGCCAGCAGCCAAGGCGGGGGGCCGAAACCCTACGAGCAGTACTTC